This passage covers 9 T cell receptor beta chains from one sample sequenced in a study of blood T cell repertoires in COVID-19. The table came from immunoSEQ multiplex PCR; TCRdb's copy has only in-frame clones and leaves some out. The sample shows 350,000 to 400,000 clones, roughly nine tenths of them seen only once. The sequenced sample was PBMCs or T cells enriched from blood (not recorded which). These TCRs come from a woman aged 40 to 50 who had been exposed to COVID-19.

J is TRBJ1-1 and V is TRBV5-4; TRBD1 matches 9 bases. V lost 4 bases and J lost 6; bases outside the gene matches: 7. Germline CDR1 is SGHNT and CDR2 is YYREEE (reference sequence). CDR3 length equals 14 residues. The CDR3 loop reads CASSPGTGISEAFF. In nucleotides, the CDR3 is TGTGCCAGCAGCCCCGGGACAGGGATTTCTGAAGCTTTCTTT.

The chain uses TRBV4-3 and TRBJ2-5; no clear D. The CDR3 contains 15 residues. Germline V gives CDR1 LGHNA, CDR2 YSLEER. Trimming shortened V by 0 bases and J by 2 bases, and 10 bases separated the two germline ends. The CDR3: CASSQDLAAQETQYF. The CDR3 DNA reads as TGCGCCAGCAGCCAAGATCTCGCGGCTCAAGAGACCCAGTACTTC.

V and J are TRBV3-1 (or the pseudogene TRBV3-2) and TRBJ1-2; TRBD1 matches 10 bases. Unmatched junction bases numbered 3, after V lost 5 bases and J lost 3 bases. Germline-derived CDR1 and CDR2 are LGHDT and YNNKEL (reference sequence). CDR3 length: 14 residues. CDR3 coding DNA: TGTGCCAGCAGCAGACAGGGGGCCTACTATGGCTACACCTTC. It encodes CASSRQGAYYGYTF.

The chain couples TRBV10-2 to TRBJ1-1; D call uncertain. The CDR3 totals 13 residues. Trimming stripped 5 bases from V and 1 base from J, with 8 bases between. CDR1 and CDR2 (germline): WSHSY, SAAADI. The CDR3 nucleotides read TGCGCCAGCAGTTCTACAGCGAACACTGAAGCTTTCTTT. Protein: CASSSTANTEAFF.

The chain joins TRBV27 to TRBJ2-1; D not resolved. The CDR3 consists of 15 residues. Germline V lookup: CDR1 MNHEY, CDR2 SMNVEV (reference sequence). With 4 bases removed from V and 0 bases from J, the gap between germline ends came to 10 bases. The CDR3 DNA reads TGTGCCAGCAGTTCGGCGGAAATCTCCTACAATGAGCAGTTCTTC. It yields the protein CASSSAEISYNEQFF.

V is TRBV11-3 and J is TRBJ2-7; D gene unclear. Germline CDR1 SGHNT, CDR2 YENEEA. V dropped 0 bases and J dropped 6 bases, with 9 bases sitting between them. The CDR3 contains 13 residues. The CDR3 nucleotides read TGTGCCAGCAGCTTAGAAGCAGGTGGCGAGCAGTACTTC. Translating it yields CASSLEAGGEQYF.

This clone was counted only a few times. V and J are TRBV6-4 and TRBJ2-1, with 7 bases that match TRBD2. This CDR3 is 14 amino acids long. The J segment lost 10 bases and the V segment lost 2 bases, leaving 8 bases of the junction unmatched. The germline V gene has CDR1 MRHNA and CDR2 SNTAGT. Here the CDR3 DNA reads TGTGCCAGCAGTGACCTTAAAACTAGCGCCGAGCAGTTCTTC. Amino acids: CASSDLKTSAEQFF.

The chain has TRBV21-1 and TRBJ1-1. TRBV21-1 is listed as a pseudogene. The CDR3 runs to 14 residues. The DNA for the CDR3 is TGTGCCAGCGGATTGGGACTACCCTGGGGTGAAGCTTTCTTT. Residues: CASGLGLPWGEAFF.

This clone showed up just a few times. CDR3 sequence reads: CASASPRTASPEAFF. The CDR3 coding sequence is TGTGCTAGTGCCTCCCCCCGGACTGCAAGCCCTGAAGCTTTCTTT. The chain has TRBV12-5 and TRBJ1-1; D call uncertain. The CDR3 is 15 amino acids. Germline CDR1 and CDR2: LGHNT and FRNRAP. Trimming took off 7 bases at V and 6 bases at J, with 21 bases between the two ends. Full variable domain (rest looked up from reference TRBV12-5 and TRBJ1-1): DARVTQTPRHKVTEMGQEVTMRCQPILGHNTVFWYRQTMMQGLELLAYFRNRAPLDDSGMPKDRFSAEMPDATLATLKIQPSEPRDSAVYFCASASPRTASPEAFFGQGTRLTVV.